Listed here are 9 T cell receptor beta chains from one sample, sequenced in a study of blood T cell repertoires in COVID-19. Produced via immunoSEQ multiplex PCR; TCRdb's table is partial and in-frame only. The repertoire holds 200,000 or so clones, with under 90% as singletons. Sequenced sample: peripheral blood. The receptors stem from a woman at least 80 years old with COVID-19, enrolled during active disease.

The chain combines TRBV2 with TRBJ2-7, with unresolved D. The CDR3 length is 12 residues. Trimming removed 0 bases from V and 7 bases from J, with 7 bases in between. Germline CDR1 and CDR2: SNHLY and FYNNEI. The CDR3 here is CASSEAQWEQYF. The CDR3 DNA reads as TGTGCCAGCAGTGAAGCGCAGTGGGAGCAGTACTTC.

V and J are TRBV6-6 and TRBJ1-6; no clear D. The CDR3 runs to 14 residues. Germline loops: CDR1 MNHNY, CDR2 SVGAGI (reference sequence). V dropped 2 bases and J dropped 8 bases, with 10 bases sitting between them. The CDR3 sequence is CASSYLAEDSPLHF. In DNA form, the CDR3 reads TGTGCCAGCAGTTACCTTGCGGAGGATTCACCCCTCCACTTT.

The chain carries TRBV27 and TRBJ1-2; 8 bases map to TRBD1. CDR1 and CDR2 from the germline V gene are MNHEY and SMNVEV (reference sequence). The CDR3 spans 15 residues. V lost 3 bases and J lost 4; bases outside the gene matches: 7. CDR3 loop: CASSLGTGPGYGYTF. CDR3 nucleotides: TGTGCCAGCAGTTTGGGGACAGGACCCGGCTATGGCTACACCTTC.

V and J are TRBV7-7 and TRBJ1-5; a possible D gene is TRBD1 (6 bases). Germline values: CDR1 SSHAT, CDR2 FNYEAQ (reference sequence). The CDR3 has 17 amino acids. Trimming took off 0 bases at V and 7 bases at J, with 19 bases between the two ends. In DNA, the CDR3 is TGTGCCAGCAGCTTAGCGGGAGGGGGTGGTCCCTACCAGCCCCAGCATTTT. It encodes CASSLAGGGGPYQPQHF. The variable domain in full, completed from reference TRBV7-7 and TRBJ1-5, reads GAGVSQSPRYKVTKRGQDVTLRCDPISSHATLYWYQQALGQGPEFLTYFNYEAQPDKSGLPSDRFSAERPEGSISTLTIQRTEQRDSAMYRCASSLAGGGGPYQPQHFGDGTRLSIL.

The rearrangement uses TRBV6-5 and TRBJ1-5; 10 nucleotides match TRBD1. The ends lost 2 bases at V and 7 bases at J; junction bases unmatched: 2. The CDR3 has 14 residues. Per the germline V gene, CDR1 is MNHEY and CDR2 is SVGAGI. CDR3 residues: CASSYQTGGQPQHF. In DNA, the CDR3 is TGTGCCAGCAGTTACCAGACAGGGGGCCAGCCCCAGCATTTT.

The chain recombines TRBV10-3 with TRBJ1-2; 9 positions match TRBD1. Germline CDR1 is ENHRY and CDR2 is SYGVKD. The CDR3 loop spans 14 amino acids. Trimming at V came to 0 bases and at J to 6 bases, leaving 2 bases not matched to a gene. CDR3 sequence (DNA): TGTGCCATCAGTGAGTCAGACAGGGGGGATGGCTACACCTTC. It yields the protein CAISESDRGDGYTF.

The chain has TRBV7-2 and TRBJ2-3; D perhaps matches TRBD1 (5 bases). The germline V and J ends were trimmed by 3 bases and 2 bases, with 9 bases remaining between them. Germline CDR1 is SGHTA and CDR2 is FQGNSA. The CDR3 sequence is 14 residues long. CDR3 coding DNA: TGTGCCAGCAGCTTCGACAGAAACACAGATACGCAGTATTTT. This translates into CASSFDRNTDTQYF.

The J gene is TRBJ1-2, the V gene TRBV5-4, with D perhaps matching TRBD1 (5 bases). There are 13 residues in the CDR3. Trimming removed 5 bases at V and 3 bases at J, with 11 bases between. Looked up from germline, CDR1 is SGHNT and CDR2 is YYREEE (reference sequence). The CDR3: CASSPTEDYGYTF. The CDR3 nucleotides are TGTGCCAGCAGTCCGACAGAGGACTATGGCTACACCTTC.

This chain connects TRBV19 to TRBJ2-2, with D perhaps TRBD1 (6 bases). The CDR3 loop spans 15 amino acids. CDR1 is LNHDA, CDR2 SQIVND, per germline (reference sequence). Trimming took 4 bases from V and 2 from J, leaving 11 bases between them. The chain's CDR3 is CASSKGQTNTGELFF. CDR3 in DNA: TGTGCCAGTAGTAAAGGACAGACTAACACCGGGGAGCTGTTTTTT.